The 10 T cell receptor beta chains below all came from one sample that was sequenced in a study of blood T cell repertoires in COVID-19. Sequencing was performed with immunoSEQ multiplex PCR; in TCRdb, only in-frame clones are kept and a portion is missing. This sample yields under 150,000 clones, of which around 88% are seen a single time; 15% to 20% belongs to the top ten. The specimen was peripheral blood. These receptors were taken from a woman aged 45 to 65 who had recovered from COVID-19.

V gene TRBV7-2 combines with J gene TRBJ2-1; the D gene is possibly TRBD2 (5 bases). The germline V gene has CDR1 SGHTA and CDR2 FQGNSA. Trimming took off 2 bases at V and 5 bases at J, with 10 bases between the two ends. This CDR3 has 14 residues. CDR3 sequence: CASSLMRANNEQFF. The CDR3 nucleotides read TGTGCCAGCAGCTTAATGAGGGCTAACAATGAGCAGTTCTTC.

The V and J genes are TRBV19 and TRBJ1-4, with 10 bases matching TRBD1. The CDR3 extends over 17 amino acids. Germline V gene lookup returns CDR1 LNHDA and CDR2 SQIVND (reference sequence). V dropped 5 bases and J dropped 9; count of bases not matched to a gene: 15. The CDR3 DNA is TGTGCCAGTAGTCCGGGACAGGGGCTTCTCCTTCGGAAAAAACTGTTTTTT. It specifies CASSPGQGLLLRKKLFF.

The chain carries TRBV7-9 and TRBJ2-3, with 9 bases identical to TRBD2. Germline V gene sequence: CDR1 SEHNR, CDR2 FQNEAQ (reference sequence). J was trimmed by 4 bases and V by 2 bases; bases with no gene match: 4. The CDR3 extends over 15 amino acids. Written as DNA, the CDR3 is TGTGCCAGCAGCTTAAGAGAGCGGGAGGCAGATACGCAGTATTTT. It encodes CASSLREREADTQYF. The full variable domain, rest sourced from reference TRBV7-9 and TRBJ2-3, is DTGVSQNPRHKITKRGQNVTFRCDPISEHNRLYWYRQTLGQGPEFLTYFQNEAQLEKSRLLSDRFSAERPKGSFSTLEIQRTEQGDSAMYLCASSLREREADTQYFGPGTRLTVL.

This chain links TRBV6-2 or TRBV6-3 with TRBJ2-1; 8 bases are a match to TRBD2. The V gene end was trimmed by 2 bases and the J gene end by 2 bases; junction bases not matched to a gene: 11. The germline V gene has CDR1 MNHEY and CDR2 SVGEGT. The CDR3 runs 18 residues. The CDR3: CASSYLPAGVPPYNEQFF. CDR3 nucleotide sequence: TGTGCCAGCAGTTACCTTCCAGCGGGAGTCCCCCCCTACAATGAGCAGTTCTTC.

The chain uses TRBV6-1 and TRBJ2-5; TRBD2 aligns across 10 bases. CDR1 is MNHNS, CDR2 SASEGT, per germline. J gave up 5 bases and V 11 bases, and 11 bases lay outside the gene matches. CDR3 size: 14 residues. The CDR3 protein is CAGKVSGGAETQYF. CDR3 bases: TGTGCCGGAAAAGTGAGCGGGGGGGCCGAGACCCAGTACTTC.

This chain uses TRBV5-1 with TRBJ1-6, with TRBD1 matching 8 bases. Germline assignment: CDR1 SGHRS and CDR2 YFSETQ. Unmatched junction bases numbered 9, after V lost 3 bases and J lost 7 bases. The CDR3 covers 16 residues. CDR3 region: CASSSNPGGLNSPLHF. For the CDR3, the DNA is TGCGCCAGCAGCTCGAACCCAGGGGGCCTGAATTCACCCCTCCACTTT. The variable domain in full, with the rest retrieved from reference TRBV5-1 and TRBJ1-6, is KAGVTQTPRYLIKTRGQQVTLSCSPISGHRSVSWYQQTPGQGLQFLFEYFSETQRNKGNFPGRFSGRQFSNSRSEMNVSTLELGDSALYLCASSSNPGGLNSPLHFGNGTRLTVT.

The V and J genes are TRBV3-1 (or the pseudogene TRBV3-2) and TRBJ1-1, with no clear D. V was clipped by 2 bases and J by 10 bases, with 14 bases between them. Germline values: CDR1 LGHDT, CDR2 YNNKEL (reference sequence). This CDR3 spans 13 amino acids. As DNA, the CDR3 is TGTGCCAGCAGCCAACTGGTCGAGGGCGGAGCTTTCTTT. It specifies CASSQLVEGGAFF.

The chain links TRBV21-1 to TRBJ1-5. TRBV21-1 is a known pseudogene. The CDR3 has 19 residues. The CDR3 sequence: CASSKAGLLRGRGDQPQHF. CDR3 nucleotide sequence: TGTGCCAGCAGCAAAGCGGGGCTTTTAAGGGGTCGGGGGGATCAGCCCCAGCATTTT.

As for this clone: At one end, the junction sequence differs from germline, possibly due to a read error. The J gene is TRBJ1-1, the V gene TRBV9; 10 bases are a match to TRBD1. Germline V gene data show CDR1 as SGDLS and CDR2 as YYNGEE. The CDR3 spans 14 residues. The DNA of the CDR3 is TGTGCCAGCAGCGTAGCCGGGACAGGGGCAAGGAGGGTCTTT. This translates into CASSVAGTGARRVF.

The rearrangement joins TRBV4-1 to TRBJ1-2, with no clear D. The V gene lost 1 base and the J gene lost 2 bases, with 11 bases spanning the gap. This CDR3 contains 15 residues. Germline assignment: CDR1 MGHRA and CDR2 YSYEKL. The CDR3, as DNA: TGCGCCAGCAGCCAAGTCCGCAGCGAGAACTATGGCTACACCTTC. Encoded protein: CASSQVRSENYGYTF.